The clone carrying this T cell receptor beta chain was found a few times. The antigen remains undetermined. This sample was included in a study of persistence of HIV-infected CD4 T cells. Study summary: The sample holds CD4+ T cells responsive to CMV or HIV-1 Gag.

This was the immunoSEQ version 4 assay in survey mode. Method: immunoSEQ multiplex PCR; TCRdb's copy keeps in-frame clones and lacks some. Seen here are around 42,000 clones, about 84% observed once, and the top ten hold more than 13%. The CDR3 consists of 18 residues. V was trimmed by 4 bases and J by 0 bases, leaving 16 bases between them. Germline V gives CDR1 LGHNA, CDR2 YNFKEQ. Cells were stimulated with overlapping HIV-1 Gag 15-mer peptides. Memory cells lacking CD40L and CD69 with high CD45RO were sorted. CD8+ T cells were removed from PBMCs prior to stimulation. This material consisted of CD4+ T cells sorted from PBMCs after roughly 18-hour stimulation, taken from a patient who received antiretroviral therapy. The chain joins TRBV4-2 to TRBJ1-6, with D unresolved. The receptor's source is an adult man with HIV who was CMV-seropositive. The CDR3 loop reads CASSLRYRDSSYNSPLHF. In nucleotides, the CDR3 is TGTGCCAGCAGCCTGAGATACCGGGATAGCTCCTATAATTCACCCCTCCACTTT.